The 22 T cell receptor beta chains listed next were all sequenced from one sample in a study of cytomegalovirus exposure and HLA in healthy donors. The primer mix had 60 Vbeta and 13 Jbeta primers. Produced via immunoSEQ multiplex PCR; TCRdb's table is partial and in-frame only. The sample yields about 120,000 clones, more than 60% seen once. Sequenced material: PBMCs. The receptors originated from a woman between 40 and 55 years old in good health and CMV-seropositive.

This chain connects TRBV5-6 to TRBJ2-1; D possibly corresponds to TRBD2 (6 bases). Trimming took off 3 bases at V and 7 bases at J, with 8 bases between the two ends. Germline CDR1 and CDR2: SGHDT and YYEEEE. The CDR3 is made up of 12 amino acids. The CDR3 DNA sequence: TGTGCCAGCAGCTCCGGGACTAATGAGCAGTTCTTC. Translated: CASSSGTNEQFF.

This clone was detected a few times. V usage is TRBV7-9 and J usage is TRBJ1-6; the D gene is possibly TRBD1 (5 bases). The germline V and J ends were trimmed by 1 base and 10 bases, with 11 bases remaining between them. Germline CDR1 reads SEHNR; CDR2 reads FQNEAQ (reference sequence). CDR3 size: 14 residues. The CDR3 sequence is CASSLVEGRSPLHF. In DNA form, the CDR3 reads TGTGCCAGCAGCTTAGTGGAGGGACGCTCACCCCTCCACTTT.

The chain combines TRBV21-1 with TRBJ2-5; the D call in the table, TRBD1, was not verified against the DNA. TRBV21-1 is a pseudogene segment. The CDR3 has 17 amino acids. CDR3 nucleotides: TGTGCCAGCAGCGCCCGGGACAGGGGGCGCGGAGAGGAGACCCAGTACTTC. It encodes CASSARDRGRGEETQYF.

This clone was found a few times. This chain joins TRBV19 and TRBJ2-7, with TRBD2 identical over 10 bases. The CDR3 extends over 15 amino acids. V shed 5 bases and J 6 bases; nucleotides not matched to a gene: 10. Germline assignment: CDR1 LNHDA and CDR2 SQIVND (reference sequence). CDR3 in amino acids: CASSYSGGAVGEQYF. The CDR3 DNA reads TGTGCCAGTAGTTACAGCGGGGGGGCCGTGGGCGAGCAGTACTTC.

The CDR3 sequence is CASSLEAGEGDTQYF. The CDR3 DNA reads TGTGCCAGCAGCTTAGAAGCGGGAGAAGGCGATACGCAGTATTTT. This sequence joins TRBV7-2 and TRBJ2-3; TRBD2 matches 8 bases. Germline V gene lookup returns CDR1 SGHTA and CDR2 FQGNSA. V trimming: 1 base; J trimming: 6 bases; junction bases outside the gene matches: 6. The CDR3 runs 15 residues.

CDR3 bases: TGTGCCAGCAGTTCCGACATGAACACTGAAGCTTTCTTT. It translates to CASSSDMNTEAFF. V usage is TRBV11-2 and J usage is TRBJ1-1; the D is unclear. Looked up from germline, CDR1 is SGHAT and CDR2 is FQNNGV. The CDR3 covers 13 residues. The V end lost 6 bases, the J end lost 0 bases, and 8 bases lay between the germline ends.

The CDR3, as DNA: TGCGCCAGCAGAAGCGGGGAGATCTACAATGAGCAGTTCTTC. This encodes CASRSGEIYNEQFF. This chain connects TRBV4-1 to TRBJ2-1; 7 positions agree with TRBD2. Germline V gene data show CDR1 as MGHRA and CDR2 as YSYEKL. The ends lost 6 bases at V and 3 bases at J; junction bases unmatched: 5. The CDR3 is 14 amino acids.

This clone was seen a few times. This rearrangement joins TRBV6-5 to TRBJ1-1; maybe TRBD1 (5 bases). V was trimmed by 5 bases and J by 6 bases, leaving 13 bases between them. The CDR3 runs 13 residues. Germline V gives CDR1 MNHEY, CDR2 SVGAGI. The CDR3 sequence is CASSKPGGSEAFF. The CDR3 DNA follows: TGTGCCAGCAGTAAGCCGGGGGGATCTGAAGCTTTCTTT.

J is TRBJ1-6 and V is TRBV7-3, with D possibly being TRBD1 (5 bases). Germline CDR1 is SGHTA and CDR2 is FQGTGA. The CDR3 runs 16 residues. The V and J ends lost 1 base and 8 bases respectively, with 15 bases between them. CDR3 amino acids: CASSLKPSGLDSPLHF. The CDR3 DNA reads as TGTGCCAGCAGCTTAAAGCCCTCAGGGCTGGATTCACCCCTCCACTTT.

The CDR3 loop is CASSLAGGALNTEAFF. The CDR3 DNA sequence: TGCGCCAGCAGCTTGGCCGGGGGGGCTTTGAACACTGAAGCTTTCTTT. The chain links TRBV5-1 to TRBJ1-1, with D possibly being TRBD1 (6 bases). The CDR3 runs 16 residues. V was shortened by 0 bases and J by 0 bases, with 12 bases between the two germline ends. CDR1 and CDR2 (germline): SGHRS, YFSETQ.

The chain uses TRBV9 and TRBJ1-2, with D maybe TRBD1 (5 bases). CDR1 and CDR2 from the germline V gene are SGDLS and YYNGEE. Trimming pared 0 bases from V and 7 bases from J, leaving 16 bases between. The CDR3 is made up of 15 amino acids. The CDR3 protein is CASSVGGQGSGGYTF. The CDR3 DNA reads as TGTGCCAGCAGCGTAGGGGGTCAGGGCTCGGGTGGCTACACCTTC.

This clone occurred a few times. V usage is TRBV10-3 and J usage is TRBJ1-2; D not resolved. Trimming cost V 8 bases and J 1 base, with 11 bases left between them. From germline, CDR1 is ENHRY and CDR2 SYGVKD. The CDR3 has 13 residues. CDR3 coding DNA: TGTGCCATCTTTGGCGGTCTTAACTATGGCTACACCTTC. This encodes CAIFGGLNYGYTF.

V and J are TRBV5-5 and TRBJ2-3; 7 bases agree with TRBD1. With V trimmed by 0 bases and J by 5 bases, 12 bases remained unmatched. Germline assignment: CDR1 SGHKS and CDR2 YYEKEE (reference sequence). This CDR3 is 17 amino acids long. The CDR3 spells CASSLGYTGTEIDTQYF. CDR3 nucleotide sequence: TGTGCCAGCAGCTTGGGGTATACCGGGACAGAGATAGATACGCAGTATTTT.

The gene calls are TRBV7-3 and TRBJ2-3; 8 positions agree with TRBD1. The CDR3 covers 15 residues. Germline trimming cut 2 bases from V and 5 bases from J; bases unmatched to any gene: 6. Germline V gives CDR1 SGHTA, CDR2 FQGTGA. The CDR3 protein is CASSLQGARVDTQYF. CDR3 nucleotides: TGTGCCAGCAGCTTACAGGGGGCGAGGGTAGATACGCAGTATTTT.

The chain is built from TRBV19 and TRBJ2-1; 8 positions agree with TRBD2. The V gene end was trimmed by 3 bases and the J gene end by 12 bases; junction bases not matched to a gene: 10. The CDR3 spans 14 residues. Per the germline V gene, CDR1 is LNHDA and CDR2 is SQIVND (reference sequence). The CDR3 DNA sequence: TGTGCCAGTAGTATCGCGGGAGGTATGAGTGGGCAGTTCTTC. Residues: CASSIAGGMSGQFF.

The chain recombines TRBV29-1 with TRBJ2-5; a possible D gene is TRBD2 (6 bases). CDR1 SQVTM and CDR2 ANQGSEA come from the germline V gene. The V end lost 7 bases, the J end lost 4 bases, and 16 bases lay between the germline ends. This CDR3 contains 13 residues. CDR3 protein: CSAGREPGETQYF. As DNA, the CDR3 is TGCAGCGCCGGCCGGGAGCCCGGAGAGACCCAGTACTTC.

This chain's CDR3 is CASSLVASGGAYEQYF. CDR3 nucleotides: TGTGCCAGCAGTTTGGTGGCTAGCGGGGGGGCCTACGAGCAGTACTTC. This chain uses TRBV28 with TRBJ2-7; 12 bases are a match to TRBD2. Germline V CDR1 and CDR2: MDHEN, SYDVKM. This CDR3 comprises 16 residues. V lost 3 bases and J lost 2; bases outside the gene matches: 5.

This CDR3 is CASSGTGRGTEAFF. The CDR3 coding sequence is TGTGCCAGCAGTGGGACAGGGAGGGGGACTGAAGCTTTCTTT. This chain uses TRBV25-1 with TRBJ1-1; 8 positions agree with TRBD1. Germline V lookup: CDR1 MGHDK, CDR2 SYGVNS. Trimming took 4 bases from V and 5 from J; bases not matched to a gene: 6. This CDR3 spans 14 amino acids.

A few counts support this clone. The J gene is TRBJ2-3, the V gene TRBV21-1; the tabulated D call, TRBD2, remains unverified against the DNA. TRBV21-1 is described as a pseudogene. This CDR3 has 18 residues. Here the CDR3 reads CAHRPAGSPPRSTDTQYF. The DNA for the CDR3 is TGTGCCCATAGGCCAGCGGGGAGCCCTCCTCGGAGCACAGATACGCAGTATTTT.

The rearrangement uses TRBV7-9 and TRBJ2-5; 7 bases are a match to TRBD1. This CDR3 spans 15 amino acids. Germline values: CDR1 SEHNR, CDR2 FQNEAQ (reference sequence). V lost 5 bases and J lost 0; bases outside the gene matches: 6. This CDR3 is CASSPGQAYQETQYF. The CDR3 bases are TGTGCCAGCAGCCCTGGACAGGCGTACCAAGAGACCCAGTACTTC.

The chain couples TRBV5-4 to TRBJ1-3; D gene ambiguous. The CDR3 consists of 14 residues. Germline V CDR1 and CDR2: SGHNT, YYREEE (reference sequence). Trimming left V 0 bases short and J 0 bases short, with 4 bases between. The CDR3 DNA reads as TGTGCCAGCAGCTTGGACAACTCTGGAAACACCATATATTTT. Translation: CASSLDNSGNTIYF.

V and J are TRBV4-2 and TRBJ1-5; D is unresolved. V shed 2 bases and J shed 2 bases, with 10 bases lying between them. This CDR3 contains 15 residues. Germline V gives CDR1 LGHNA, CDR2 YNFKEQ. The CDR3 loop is CASSQFVGGNQPQHF. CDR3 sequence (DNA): TGTGCCAGCAGCCAATTCGTTGGAGGCAATCAGCCCCAGCATTTT.